This T cell receptor (beta chain) was documented in a study of blood T cell repertoires in COVID-19. Study-level information: From the United States, Italy and Spain came samples of acute and convalescent COVID-19. Sources were T cells, B-cell-depleted T cells, or PBMCs; the material itself was cDNA or gDNA.

The germline gives CDR1 MNHNS, CDR2 SASEGT. The V end lost 3 bases, the J end lost 1 base, and 16 bases lay between the germline ends. CDR3 length equals 17 residues. This table comes from immunoSEQ multiplex PCR, and its TCRdb copy is limited to in-frame clones, with some not included. The sample includes nearly 300,000 clones, roughly 86% of them seen just once. Categorization into cohorts depended on clinical history that participants reported. A COVID-19 case was met by exposed participants within 2 weeks before study entry. Sequencing input: PBMCs or T cells enriched from blood (not recorded which). The clonotype comes from a woman aged 50 to 60 who had been exposed to COVID-19. The V gene is TRBV6-1, the J gene TRBJ1-5; a weak D match, TRBD1 (5 bases). The CDR3 reads CASSEGPQRGSNQPQHF. For the CDR3, the DNA is TGTGCCAGCAGTGAGGGTCCCCAACGGGGGAGCAATCAGCCCCAGCATTTT.